Below, 28 T cell receptor beta chains from the same sample are listed, as sequenced in a study of beta chain features in type 1 diabetes. General study results and limits: For Type 1 diabetes patients, all four CD4+ subsets carried TCRB CDR3s that were moderately but significantly shorter.

Their antigens are not known. The authors reverse transcribed all of the isolated RNA, so sequencing captured expressed TCRB transcripts. Assay used: immunoSEQ multiplex PCR; TCRdb lists only in-frame clones, some missing. The repertoire holds a few hundred thousand clones, with around 12% as singletons. Specimen: naive CD4+ T cells from blood. The receptors derive from a woman aged 18-29 years with type 1 diabetes.

This clone has only a few counts. The CDR3 DNA follows: TGTGCCAGCAGTGAATCACAGGGGCCCTACAATGAGCAGTTCTTC. This codes for CASSESQGPYNEQFF. V gene TRBV6-1 combines with J gene TRBJ2-1; 7 nucleotides agree with TRBD1. The CDR3 has 15 residues. Germline CDR1 MNHNS, CDR2 SASEGT. V dropped 2 bases and J dropped 2; count of bases not matched to a gene: 3.

There are a few counts of this clone. This CDR3 is CASSQDSQGTSGYNEQFF. DNA of the CDR3: TGTGCCAGCAGCCAAGATTCACAAGGGACTAGCGGCTACAATGAGCAGTTCTTC. The rearrangement joins TRBV4-2 to TRBJ2-1; the match to TRBD2 covers 11 bases. This CDR3 spans 18 amino acids. V was pared by 0 bases and J by 3 bases, with 7 bases of the junction left unmatched. CDR1 is LGHNA, CDR2 YNFKEQ, per germline.

This clone was counted only a few times. This chain joins TRBV5-1 and TRBJ2-1; 10 nucleotides line up with TRBD1. CDR1 and CDR2 from the germline V gene are SGHRS and YFSETQ. This CDR3 spans 15 amino acids. Losses at the gene ends were 6 bases for V and 0 bases for J; bases not matched to a gene: 3. The CDR3 region has the DNA TGCGCCAGCACGGACAGGGGGGCCTCCTACAATGAGCAGTTCTTC. It yields the protein CASTDRGASYNEQFF. Supplemented by reference TRBV5-1 and TRBJ2-1, the full variable domain reads KAGVTQTPRYLIKTRGQQVTLSCSPISGHRSVSWYQQTPGQGLQFLFEYFSETQRNKGNFPGRFSGRQFSNSRSEMNVSTLELGDSALYLCASTDRGASYNEQFFGPGTRLTVL.

This clone was counted between two and nine times. The rearrangement links TRBV11-2 to TRBJ1-1, with D unclear. V was trimmed by 3 bases and J by 3 bases, leaving 5 bases between them. The CDR3 covers 12 residues. CDR1 and CDR2 from the germline V gene are SGHAT and FQNNGV. DNA for the CDR3: TGTGCCAGCAGCTTCGGGGACACTGAAGCTTTCTTT. It specifies CASSFGDTEAFF.

This clone has more than one count but fewer than ten. This chain uses TRBV4-3 with TRBJ2-4, with 10 bases matching TRBD1. CDR1 and CDR2 from the germline V gene are LGHNA and YSLEER. The CDR3 spans 18 residues. Trimming removed 1 base from V and 0 bases from J; junction bases left unmatched: 6. The CDR3 loop reads CASSQVKTGGAAKNIQYF. In nucleotides, the CDR3 is TGCGCCAGCAGCCAAGTGAAGACAGGGGGCGCAGCCAAAAACATTCAGTACTTC.

The V and J genes are TRBV7-2 and TRBJ2-3, with 8 bases aligning to TRBD1. CDR1 and CDR2 from the germline V gene are SGHTA and FQGNSA. The CDR3 covers 14 residues. V shed 5 bases, J shed 8 bases, and the junction held 9 bases outside the gene matches. Written as DNA, the CDR3 is TGTGCCAGCAGCCCACAGGGGGACTGGGGTACGCAGTATTTT. Encoded protein: CASSPQGDWGTQYF.

V gene TRBV5-1 combines with J gene TRBJ1-4; no definite D call. Per the germline V gene, CDR1 is SGHRS and CDR2 is YFSETQ. CDR3 size: 14 residues. Trimming left V 0 bases short and J 7 bases short, with 10 bases between. The CDR3 sequence is CASSLVPGIEKLFF. CDR3 DNA: TGCGCCAGCAGCTTGGTTCCAGGAATTGAAAAACTGTTTTTT.

This clone was detected only a few times. The V call is TRBV6-5, the J call TRBJ1-3; no firm D call. V dropped 5 bases and J dropped 2 bases, with 13 bases sitting between them. Germline lookup yields CDR1 MNHEY and CDR2 SVGAGI. The CDR3 loop spans 15 amino acids. The CDR3 loop is CASSLALFPGNTIYF. The DNA for the CDR3 is TGTGCCAGCAGTCTGGCCCTCTTTCCTGGAAACACCATATATTTT.

The chain couples TRBV7-2 to TRBJ2-3; unclear D gene. Germline CDR1 is SGHTA and CDR2 is FQGNSA. Between the trimmed V and J ends, which lost 4 bases and 0 bases, there was a span of 8 bases. The CDR3 has 14 amino acids. The CDR3 nucleotides are TGTGCCAGCAGCTACGAGGCTAGCACAGATACGCAGTATTTT. Translated, it gives CASSYEASTDTQYF.

The chain has TRBV6-5 and TRBJ2-7, with TRBD2 matching over 11 bases. The CDR3 covers 15 residues. With V trimmed by 6 bases and J by 2 bases, 6 bases remained unmatched. Germline CDR1 MNHEY, CDR2 SVGAGI. DNA of the CDR3: TGTGCCAGCAGGGATCCGGGACTAGCGGCCTACGAGCAGTACTTC. It is translated as CASRDPGLAAYEQYF.

This clone was seen more than once but under ten times. The chain carries TRBV19 and TRBJ1-2, with 10 nucleotides matching TRBD1. The junction had 11 bases not matched to a gene; V was cut back by 7 bases and J by 6 bases. Germline CDR1 is LNHDA and CDR2 is SQIVND (reference sequence). The CDR3 totals 15 residues. Written as DNA, the CDR3 is TGTGCCAGTAACGAACCGGGACAGGGGCTGGATGGCTACACCTTC. It codes for CASNEPGQGLDGYTF.

In its sample, this clone was seen a few times. Here the CDR3 DNA reads TGTGCCAGCAGCGTAGCAGACAGCGAAGCTTTCTTT. Amino acid sequence: CASSVADSEAFF. J is TRBJ1-1 and V is TRBV9; TRBD1 is a possible D gene (5 bases). V was clipped by 0 bases and J by 8 bases, with 8 bases between them. Germline V gene lookup returns CDR1 SGDLS and CDR2 YYNGEE. This CDR3 comprises 12 residues.

This clone appeared a few times. The chain employs TRBV30 and TRBJ1-1; 8 bases line up with TRBD1. This CDR3 spans 15 amino acids. Germline V gene lookup returns CDR1 GTSNPN and CDR2 SVGIG (reference sequence). Trimming removed 5 bases from V and 5 bases from J; junction bases left unmatched: 13. The CDR3 here is CAWSPPRTGPTEAFF. In nucleotides, the CDR3 is TGTGCCTGGTCGCCTCCCAGGACAGGGCCAACTGAAGCTTTCTTT.

This clone has a handful of counts. The V and J genes are TRBV20-1 and TRBJ2-3; D may be TRBD2 (5 bases). V was pared by 6 bases and J by 7 bases, with 8 bases between. The CDR3 has 10 amino acids. Per the germline V gene, CDR1 is DFQATT and CDR2 is SNEGSKA (reference sequence). The CDR3: CSAPGNTQYF. CDR3 in DNA: TGCAGTGCCCCGGGAAATACGCAGTATTTT.

The chain carries TRBV6-5 and TRBJ2-7; D ambiguous. CDR1 is MNHEY, CDR2 SVGAGI, per germline. This CDR3 contains 11 residues. Trimming left V 0 bases short and J 6 bases short, with 3 bases between. Written as DNA, the CDR3 is TGTGCCAGCAGTTACTCCGGCGAGCAGTACTTC. Its protein is CASSYSGEQYF.

J is TRBJ2-7 and V is TRBV29-1; the D gene is possibly TRBD2 (6 bases). V was trimmed by 4 bases and J by 4 bases, leaving 8 bases between them. Germline V gene lookup returns CDR1 SQVTM and CDR2 ANQGSEA. This CDR3 has 11 residues. The DNA of the CDR3 is TGCAGCGTTGTTGGGGGGTACGAGCAGTACTTC. It specifies CSVVGGYEQYF.

V and J are TRBV9 and TRBJ1-6; D is perhaps TRBD1 (5 bases). The germline CDR1 and CDR2 sequences are SGDLS and YYNGEE. The ends were cut back, 4 bases at V and 5 bases at J, with 16 bases in the middle. This CDR3 is built from 16 residues. The CDR3 sequence is CASSPRGGTDNSPLHF. In DNA, the CDR3 is TGTGCCAGCAGCCCCCGGGGGGGTACGGATAATTCACCCCTCCACTTT.

The CDR3 coding sequence is TGTGCCAGCACCCCTCGAGGGCGGTACACTGAAGCTTTCTTT. It yields the protein CASTPRGRYTEAFF. The chain recombines TRBV5-6 with TRBJ1-1; no reliable D call. This CDR3 has 14 residues. Deletions cut 6 bases from V and 3 bases from J, with 15 bases between. Germline values: CDR1 SGHDT, CDR2 YYEEEE.

This clone was counted between two and nine times. The rearrangement links TRBV4-1 to TRBJ2-4; possibly TRBD1 for D (6 bases). V was clipped by 4 bases and J by 0 bases, with 10 bases between them. The CDR3 runs 15 residues. Germline loops: CDR1 MGHRA, CDR2 YSYEKL. CDR3 bases: TGCGCCAGCAGCCGGGACACCATAGCCAAAAACATTCAGTACTTC. This sequence encodes CASSRDTIAKNIQYF.

The rearrangement uses TRBV28 and TRBJ2-7, with 8 bases identical to TRBD1. With 3 bases clipped from V and 4 bases from J, the junction kept 8 bases outside the gene matches. Germline V lookup: CDR1 MDHEN, CDR2 SYDVKM. There are 15 residues in the CDR3. In DNA, the CDR3 is TGTGCCAGCAGTTTGTTCGGGACAGGCCTTTACGAGCAGTACTTC. This codes for CASSLFGTGLYEQYF.

The chain has TRBV6-5 and TRBJ2-1; 7 bases are a match to TRBD2. The germline CDR1 and CDR2 sequences are MNHEY and SVGAGI. This CDR3 region has 16 residues. V dropped 1 base and J dropped 0; count of bases not matched to a gene: 3. The CDR3 spells CASSYFGGSSYNEQFF. In DNA, the CDR3 is TGTGCCAGCAGTTACTTCGGCGGGAGCTCCTACAATGAGCAGTTCTTC.

As to this clone: This sample also contains other DNA sequences that code for the same CDR3. CDR3 residues: CASSVAGETGELFF. CDR3 nucleotide sequence: TGTGCCAGCAGCGTTGCGGGAGAAACCGGGGAGCTGTTTTTT. The chain couples TRBV9 to TRBJ2-2; TRBD2 matches 7 bases. V was clipped by 2 bases and J by 5 bases; unmatched bases: 3. The germline gives CDR1 SGDLS, CDR2 YYNGEE. CDR3 length: 14 residues. Full variable domain (remainder filled in from reference TRBV9 and TRBJ2-2): DSGVTQTPKHLITATGQRVTLRCSPRSGDLSVYWYQQSLDQGLQFLIQYYNGEERAKGNILERFSAQQFPDLHSELNLSSLELGDSALYFCASSVAGETGELFFGEGSRLTVL.

This clone was observed a few times. The chain has TRBV7-9 and TRBJ2-2, with D hard to call. The CDR3 runs to 15 residues. V was shortened by 2 bases and J by 2 bases, with 9 bases between the two germline ends. Germline CDR1 reads SEHNR; CDR2 reads FQNEAQ (reference sequence). CDR3 residues: CASSLSRLNTGELFF. CDR3 in DNA: TGTGCCAGCAGCTTATCTAGGCTTAACACCGGGGAGCTGTTTTTT.

The genes are TRBV14 and TRBJ2-4, with 12 bases aligning to TRBD2. CDR1 and CDR2 from the germline V gene are SGHDN and FVKESK. This CDR3 has 18 amino acids. V gave up 3 bases and J gave up 3 bases; unmatched junction bases: 9. CDR3 sequence: CASSHGRLAGAGKNIQYF. CDR3 DNA: TGTGCCAGCAGCCACGGAAGACTAGCGGGGGCGGGCAAAAACATTCAGTACTTC.

This clone showed up just a few times. The chain combines TRBV30 with TRBJ2-2, with D maybe TRBD2 (6 bases). The length of the CDR3 is 16 residues. CDR1 is GTSNPN and CDR2 is SVGIG in the germline V gene (reference sequence). V lost 4 bases and J 1 base, leaving 16 bases between the germline ends. The CDR3 reads CAWTPPGAGNTGELFF. The CDR3 nucleotides are TGTGCCTGGACCCCCCCGGGAGCGGGGAACACCGGGGAGCTGTTTTTT.

This clone was observed a few times. The chain employs TRBV9 and TRBJ1-1, with D unresolved. Trimming cost V 4 bases and J 0 bases, with 10 bases left between them. This CDR3 contains 14 residues. Germline CDR1 SGDLS, CDR2 YYNGEE. CDR3 in DNA: TGTGCCAGCAGCCAGCGGGCGGTGAACACTGAAGCTTTCTTT. It encodes CASSQRAVNTEAFF.

The chain has TRBV7-9 and TRBJ2-7; D is perhaps TRBD1 (6 bases). V lost 5 bases to trimming and J lost 6 bases, with 14 bases between them. Germline loops: CDR1 SEHNR, CDR2 FQNEAQ (reference sequence). This CDR3 is 13 amino acids long. CDR3 region: CASSLGTTTEQYF. CDR3 coding DNA: TGTGCCAGCAGCCTTGGGACAACCACCGAGCAGTACTTC.

In its sample, this clone was seen a few times. The rearrangement links TRBV29-1 to TRBJ1-1; tentative D call: TRBD1 (5 bases). The CDR3 is 10 residues long. From germline, CDR1 is SQVTM and CDR2 ANQGSEA. V was shortened by 5 bases and J by 8 bases, with 9 bases between the two germline ends. The CDR3, as DNA: TGCAGCGTTAAACAGGTGGAAGCTTTCTTT. Translation: CSVKQVEAFF.